This paragraph covers one T cell receptor beta chain sequence. Trimming cost V 2 bases and J 3 bases, with 17 bases left between them. Looked up from germline, CDR1 is SGHRS and CDR2 is YFSETQ. The CDR3 consists of 16 residues. The data are from a study of blood T cell repertoires in COVID-19. Here immunoSEQ multiplex PCR was the method, and the copy in TCRdb shows in-frame clones only, minus some. Among 200,000 to 250,000 clones listed, 70% to 90% were seen once. The sequenced sample was peripheral blood. J is TRBJ1-1 and V is TRBV5-1, with a tentative D call TRBD1 (6 bases). This TCR came from a woman aged 18-29 years who had recovered from COVID-19. CDR3 sequence: CASSFGTLTVDTEAFF. The DNA for the CDR3 is TGCGCCAGCAGCTTCGGGACACTAACGGTAGACACTGAAGCTTTCTTT.